The T cell receptor (beta chain) described here comes from a study of cytomegalovirus exposure and HLA in healthy donors. General study results and limits: With further analysis later on, most CMV-associated TCR beta chains appeared HLA-restricted. Per a later analysis, about 18,000 TCR beta sequences showed association with HLA alleles at 0.05 false discovery rate. As a later analysis showed, a missense DCLRE1C variant was linked to trimming of TCR beta V- and J-genes.

This clone occurred a few times. What it recognizes is unknown. 60 Vbeta and 13 Jbeta primers were used in PCR. Repertoires were generated with immunoSEQ multiplex PCR, while TCRdb's copy carries only in-frame clones and drops some. This sample has around 100,000 clones, with 60% to 80% found just once. The sequencing sample was made of PBMCs. The receptor was derived from a woman aged 55-70 years in good health and CMV-seropositive.

This CDR3 is CASSLGDRASEAFF. The DNA for the CDR3 is TGTGCCAGCAGCTTGGGGGACAGGGCATCTGAAGCTTTCTTT. The rearrangement uses TRBV5-6 and TRBJ1-1, with 9 bases fitting TRBD1. Germline CDR1 and CDR2: SGHDT and YYEEEE. CDR3 length: 14 amino acids. The J segment lost 6 bases and the V segment lost 0 bases, leaving 3 bases of the junction unmatched.